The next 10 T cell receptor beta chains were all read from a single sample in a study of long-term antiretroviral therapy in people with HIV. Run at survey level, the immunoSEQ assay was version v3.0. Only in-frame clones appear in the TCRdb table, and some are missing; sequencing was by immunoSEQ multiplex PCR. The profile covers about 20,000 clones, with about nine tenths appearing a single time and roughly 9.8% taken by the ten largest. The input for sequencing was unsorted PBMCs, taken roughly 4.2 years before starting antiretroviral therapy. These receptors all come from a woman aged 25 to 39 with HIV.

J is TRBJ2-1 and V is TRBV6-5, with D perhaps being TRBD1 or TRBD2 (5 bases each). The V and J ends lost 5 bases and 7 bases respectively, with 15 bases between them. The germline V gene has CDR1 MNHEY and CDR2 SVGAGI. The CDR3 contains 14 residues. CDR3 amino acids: CASSGTPTLNEQFF. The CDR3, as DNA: TGTGCCAGCAGTGGGACCCCCACGTTGAATGAGCAGTTCTTC.

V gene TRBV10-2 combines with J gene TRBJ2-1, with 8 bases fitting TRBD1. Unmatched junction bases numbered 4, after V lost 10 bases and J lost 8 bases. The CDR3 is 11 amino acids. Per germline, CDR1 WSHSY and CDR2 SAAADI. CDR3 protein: CAISQGDEQFF. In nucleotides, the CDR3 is TGCGCCATTTCACAGGGGGATGAGCAGTTCTTC.

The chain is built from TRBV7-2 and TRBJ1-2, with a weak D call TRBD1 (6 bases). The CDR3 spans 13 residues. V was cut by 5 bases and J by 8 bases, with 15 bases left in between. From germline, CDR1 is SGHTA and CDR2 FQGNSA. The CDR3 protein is CASSPGAGWGYTF. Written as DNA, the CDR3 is TGTGCCAGCAGCCCGGGGGCAGGGTGGGGCTACACCTTC.

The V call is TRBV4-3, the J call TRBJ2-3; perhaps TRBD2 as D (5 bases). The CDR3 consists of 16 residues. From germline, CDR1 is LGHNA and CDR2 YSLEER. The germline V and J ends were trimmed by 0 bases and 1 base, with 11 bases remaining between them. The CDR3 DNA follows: TGCGCCAGCAGCCAAGAGATGCGGGTGGGCACAGATACGCAGTATTTT. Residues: CASSQEMRVGTDTQYF.

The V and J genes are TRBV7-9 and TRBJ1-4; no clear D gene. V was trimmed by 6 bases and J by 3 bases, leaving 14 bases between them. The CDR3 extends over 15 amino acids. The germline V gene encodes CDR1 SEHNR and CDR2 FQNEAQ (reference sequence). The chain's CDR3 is CASSRRTVPNEKLFF. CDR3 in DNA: TGTGCCAGCAGTCGGAGGACCGTTCCTAATGAAAAACTGTTTTTT.

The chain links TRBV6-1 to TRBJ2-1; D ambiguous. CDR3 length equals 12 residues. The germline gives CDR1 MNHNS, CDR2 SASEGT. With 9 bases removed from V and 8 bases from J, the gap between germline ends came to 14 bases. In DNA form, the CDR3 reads TGTGCCAGTGTACCTCAGGTAGATGAGCAGTTCTTC. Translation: CASVPQVDEQFF.

This chain's CDR3 is CASSLVIQGTGGYNEQFF. CDR3 in DNA: TGCGCCAGCAGCTTGGTTATTCAGGGGACAGGGGGATACAATGAGCAGTTCTTC. The chain joins TRBV5-1 to TRBJ2-1; 11 bases fit TRBD1. V lost 0 bases, J lost 4 bases, and 9 bases stayed unmatched. CDR1 is SGHRS, CDR2 YFSETQ, per germline. CDR3 length: 18 amino acids. Filled out from reference TRBV5-1 and TRBJ2-1, the complete variable domain reads KAGVTQTPRYLIKTRGQQVTLSCSPISGHRSVSWYQQTPGQGLQFLFEYFSETQRNKGNFPGRFSGRQFSNSRSEMNVSTLELGDSALYLCASSLVIQGTGGYNEQFFGPGTRLTVL.

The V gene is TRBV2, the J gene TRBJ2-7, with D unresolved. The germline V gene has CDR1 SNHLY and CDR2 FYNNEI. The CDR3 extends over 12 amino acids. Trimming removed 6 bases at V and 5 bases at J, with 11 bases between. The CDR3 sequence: CASRDLINEQYF. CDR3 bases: TGTGCCAGCAGGGACCTTATCAACGAGCAGTACTTC. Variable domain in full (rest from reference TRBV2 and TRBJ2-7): EPEVTQTPSHQVTQMGQEVILRCVPISNHLYFYWYRQILGQKVEFLVSFYNNEISEKSEIFDDQFSVERPDGSNFTLKIRSTKLEDSAMYFCASRDLINEQYFGPGTRLTVT.

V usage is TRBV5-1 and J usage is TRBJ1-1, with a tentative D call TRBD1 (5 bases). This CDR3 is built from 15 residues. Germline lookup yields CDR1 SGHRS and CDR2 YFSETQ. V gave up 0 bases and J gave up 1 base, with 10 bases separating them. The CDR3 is CASSLVAGGNTEAFF. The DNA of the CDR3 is TGCGCCAGCAGCTTGGTGGCGGGGGGGAACACTGAAGCTTTCTTT.

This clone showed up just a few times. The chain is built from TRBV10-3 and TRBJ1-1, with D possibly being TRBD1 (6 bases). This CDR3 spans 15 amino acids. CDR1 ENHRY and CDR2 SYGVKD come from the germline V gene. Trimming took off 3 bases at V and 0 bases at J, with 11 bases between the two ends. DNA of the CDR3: TGTGCCATCAGTGAAGGGGGGGTCATGAACACTGAAGCTTTCTTT. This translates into CAISEGGVMNTEAFF.